Presented here are 14 T cell receptor beta chains from one specimen sequenced in a study of Graves' ophthalmopathy and Graves' hyperthyroidism. Transcripts of RNA were the source for amplifying TCR beta CDR3 regions. The authors performed first-round RT-PCR with HTBI primers and then a second-round multiplex PCR. TCRdb re-called the multiplex PCR reads with MiXCR, one entry per CDR3 protein. The sample includes about 550,000 distinct CDR3 sequences, under 40% of them seen just once. Sequencing used peripheral blood or thyroid tissue (not recorded which). The receptors stem from an adult man with Graves' hyperthyroidism.

The chain employs TRBV5-1 and TRBJ1-1; 9 nucleotides line up with TRBD1. Germline values: CDR1 SGHRS, CDR2 YFSETQ. V trimming: 8 bases; J trimming: 1 base; junction bases outside the gene matches: 9. The CDR3 covers 15 residues. The CDR3 DNA reads as TGCGCCAGTACGGACAGGGGACTAGCGAACACTGAAGCTTTCTTT. It encodes CASTDRGLANTEAFF.

This clonotype was seen many times. J is TRBJ2-2 and V is TRBV2; 13 bases are shared with TRBD2. Trimming cost V 9 bases and J 1 base; bases outside gene matches: 8. Looked up from germline, CDR1 is SNHLY and CDR2 is FYNNEI. This CDR3 is 17 amino acids long. CDR3 residues: CARKGTSGTMNTGELFF. CDR3 nucleotide sequence: TGTGCCAGGAAAGGGACTAGCGGGACCATGAACACCGGGGAGCTGTTTTTT.

This chain joins TRBV5-1 and TRBJ2-6, with D hard to call. The CDR3 has 14 residues. Germline CDR1 SGHRS, CDR2 YFSETQ. V lost 3 bases and J 3 bases, leaving 7 bases between the germline ends. The CDR3 DNA reads as TGCGCCAGCAGCTCCTCGTTTGGGGCCAACGTCCTGACTTTC. This codes for CASSSSFGANVLTF.

This clonotype was seen repeatedly, ten times or more. V is TRBV19 and J is TRBJ1-1; no clear D. CDR3 length equals 13 residues. Deletions cut 4 bases from V and 3 bases from J, with 9 bases between. Germline assignment: CDR1 LNHDA and CDR2 SQIVND (reference sequence). The CDR3 sequence: CASSSYLYTEAFF. The CDR3, as DNA: TGTGCCAGTAGTAGTTACCTTTACACTGAAGCTTTCTTT. The whole variable domain, remainder taken from reference TRBV19 and TRBJ1-1, is DGGITQSPKYLFRKEGQNVTLSCEQNLNHDAMYWYRQDPGQGLRLIYYSQIVNDFQKGDIAEGYSVSREKKESFPLTVTSAQKNPTAFYLCASSSYLYTEAFFGQGTRLTVV.

The J gene is TRBJ1-5, the V gene TRBV10-3; tentatively, D is TRBD1 (6 bases). V was cut by 3 bases and J by 14 bases, with 20 bases left in between. CDR1 is ENHRY and CDR2 is SYGVKD in the germline V gene. The CDR3 spans 14 residues. CDR3 DNA: TGTGCCATCAGTGAAAAGCGGGGGGGCGGTCACGAGCATTTT. It translates to CAISEKRGGGHEHF.

This clonotype has ten or more counts. The genes are TRBV6-5 and TRBJ2-7, with D hard to call. The ends were cut back, 2 bases at V and 0 bases at J, with 8 bases in the middle. The CDR3 contains 14 residues. In germline, CDR1 is MNHEY, CDR2 SVGAGI. CDR3 loop: CASSYRANSYEQYF. The CDR3 region has the DNA TGTGCCAGCAGTTACCGGGCTAACTCCTACGAGCAGTACTTC.

The genes are TRBV30 and TRBJ2-2, with D possibly TRBD2 on 6 matching bases. V gave up 3 bases and J gave up 5 bases, with 19 bases separating them. Germline-derived CDR1 and CDR2 are GTSNPN and SVGIG (reference sequence). The CDR3 sequence is 16 residues long. CDR3 nucleotide sequence: TGTGCCTGGAGAAGAATCGGGGGAGAGATTACCGGGGAGCTGTTTTTT. It specifies CAWRRIGGEITGELFF.

The J gene is TRBJ2-7, the V gene TRBV10-3; D gene ambiguous. This CDR3 has 13 residues. CDR1 is ENHRY, CDR2 SYGVKD, per germline. Trimming took off 6 bases at V and 2 bases at J, with 11 bases between the two ends. CDR3 loop: CAISTTPAYEQYF. As DNA, the CDR3 is TGTGCCATCAGCACAACCCCGGCCTACGAGCAGTACTTC.

This clonotype appeared a few times. J is TRBJ1-3 and V is TRBV14, with D perhaps matching TRBD1 (5 bases). The length of the CDR3 is 16 residues. The V end lost 4 bases, the J end lost 1 base, and 14 bases lay between the germline ends. CDR1 and CDR2 from the germline V gene are SGHDN and FVKESK. Written as DNA, the CDR3 is TGTGCCAGCAGCCCGCGTGGAGGGGTATCTGGAAACACCATATATTTT. This gives the protein CASSPRGGVSGNTIYF. Complete variable domain (other parts from reference TRBV14 and TRBJ1-3): EAGVTQFPSHSVIEKGQTVTLRCDPISGHDNLYWYRRVMGKEIKFLLHFVKESKQDESGMPNNRFLAERTGGTYSTLKVQPAELEDSGVYFCASSPRGGVSGNTIYFGEGSWLTVV.

This clonotype came up many times. V is TRBV19 and J is TRBJ1-2; D remains unclear. Germline V gives CDR1 LNHDA, CDR2 SQIVND (reference sequence). This CDR3 contains 16 residues. V dropped 8 bases and J dropped 8 bases, with 27 bases sitting between them. DNA of the CDR3: TGTGCCAGTCCCTCCAGGACTAGCCGTCTCCCGAAGGGCTACACCTTC. Its protein is CASPSRTSRLPKGYTF.

This clonotype has ten or more counts. The V gene is TRBV10-3, the J gene TRBJ2-7; TRBD2 agrees at 15 bases. J lost 5 bases, V lost 7 bases, and 3 bases had no gene match. This CDR3 is built from 14 residues. Germline V gene lookup returns CDR1 ENHRY and CDR2 SYGVKD. As DNA, the CDR3 is TGTGCCATCACGGGACTAGCGGGAGGTAACGAGCAGTACTTC. The encoded protein is CAITGLAGGNEQYF.

This clonotype was found a few times. This chain uses TRBV4-1 with TRBJ1-2; TRBD1 matches 7 bases. V was clipped by 1 base and J by 6 bases; unmatched bases: 5. In germline, CDR1 is MGHRA, CDR2 YSYEKL. The CDR3 has 14 amino acids. The CDR3 is CASSQGPTGNGYTF. The CDR3 coding sequence is TGCGCCAGCAGCCAAGGGCCGACAGGGAATGGCTACACCTTC.

J is TRBJ2-2 and V is TRBV10-3, with D possibly being TRBD1 (7 bases). Trimming cost V 4 bases and J 4 bases, with 16 bases left between them. Germline V gene sequence: CDR1 ENHRY, CDR2 SYGVKD. This CDR3 contains 16 residues. CDR3 loop: CAISGPRGASTGELFF. DNA for the CDR3: TGTGCCATCAGTGGCCCCAGGGGGGCTTCCACCGGGGAGCTGTTTTTT.

This clonotype was seen at least ten times. The chain uses TRBV20-1 and TRBJ2-2; the D gene is possibly TRBD1 (5 bases). V lost 6 bases and J 6 bases, leaving 14 bases between the germline ends. The CDR3 consists of 13 residues. Germline V gene lookup returns CDR1 DFQATT and CDR2 SNEGSKA (reference sequence). The CDR3 bases are TGCAGTGCCCCGGACAACTCGGCCGGGGAGCTGTTTTTT. This encodes CSAPDNSAGELFF.